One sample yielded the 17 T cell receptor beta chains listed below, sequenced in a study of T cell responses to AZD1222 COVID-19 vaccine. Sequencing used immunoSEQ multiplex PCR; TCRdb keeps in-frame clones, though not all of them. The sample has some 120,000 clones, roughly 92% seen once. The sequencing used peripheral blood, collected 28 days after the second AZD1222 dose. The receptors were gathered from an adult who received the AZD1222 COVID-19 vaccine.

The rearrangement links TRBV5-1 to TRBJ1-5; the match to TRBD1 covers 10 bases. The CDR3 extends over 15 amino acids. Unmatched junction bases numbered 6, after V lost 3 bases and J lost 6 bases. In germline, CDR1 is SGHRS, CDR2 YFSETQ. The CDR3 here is CASSSTGGSGQPQHF. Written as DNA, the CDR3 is TGCGCCAGCAGCTCGACAGGGGGCTCGGGTCAGCCCCAGCATTTT.

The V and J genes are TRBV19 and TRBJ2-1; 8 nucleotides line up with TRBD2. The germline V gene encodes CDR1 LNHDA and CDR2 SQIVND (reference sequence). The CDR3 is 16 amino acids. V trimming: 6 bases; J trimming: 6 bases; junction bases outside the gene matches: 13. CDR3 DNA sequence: TGTGCCAGTAGGCCCCACTCCCGGGAGGGCCTCAATGAGCAGTTCTTC. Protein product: CASRPHSREGLNEQFF.

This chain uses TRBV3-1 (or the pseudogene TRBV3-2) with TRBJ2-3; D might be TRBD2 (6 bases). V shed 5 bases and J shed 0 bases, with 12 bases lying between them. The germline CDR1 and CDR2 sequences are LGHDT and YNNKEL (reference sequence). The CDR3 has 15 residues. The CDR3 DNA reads TGTGCCAGCAGCTTTCCCGGGACTAGCACAGATACGCAGTATTTT. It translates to CASSFPGTSTDTQYF.

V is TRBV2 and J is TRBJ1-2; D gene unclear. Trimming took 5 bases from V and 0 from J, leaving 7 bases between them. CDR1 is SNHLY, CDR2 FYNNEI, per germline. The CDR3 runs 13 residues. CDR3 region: CASSRDSNYGYTF. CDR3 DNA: TGTGCCAGCAGTCGGGATTCTAACTATGGCTACACCTTC.

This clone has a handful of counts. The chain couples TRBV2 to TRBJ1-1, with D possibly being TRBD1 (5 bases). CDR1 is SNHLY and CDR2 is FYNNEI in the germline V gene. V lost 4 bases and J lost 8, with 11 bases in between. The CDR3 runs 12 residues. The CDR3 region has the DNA TGTGCCAGCAGTGTCGCCGGGGGGGAAGCTTTCTTT. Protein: CASSVAGGEAFF.

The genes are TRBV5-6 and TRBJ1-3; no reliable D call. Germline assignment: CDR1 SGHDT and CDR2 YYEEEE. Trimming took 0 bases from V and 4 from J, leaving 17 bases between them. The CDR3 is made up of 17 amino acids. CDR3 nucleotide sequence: TGTGCCAGCAGCTTGGCCTACGGAACCCCGGAGGGAAACACCATATATTTT. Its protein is CASSLAYGTPEGNTIYF.

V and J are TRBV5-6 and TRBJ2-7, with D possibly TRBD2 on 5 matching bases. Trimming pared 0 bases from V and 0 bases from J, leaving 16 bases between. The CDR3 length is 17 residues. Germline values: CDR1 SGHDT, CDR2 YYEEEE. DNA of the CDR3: TGTGCCAGCAGCTTGGCGGGTCTCGGGGTTAGCTCCTACGAGCAGTACTTC. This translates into CASSLAGLGVSSYEQYF.

CDR3 in DNA: TGTGCCTGGAGTAACTCGTTGGGAAGGGGGTCTGAAAAACTGTTTTTT. Translation: CAWSNSLGRGSEKLFF. This chain uses TRBV30 with TRBJ1-4; weak D call: TRBD1 (6 bases). Trimming stripped 2 bases from V and 7 bases from J, with 20 bases between. Germline V gene lookup returns CDR1 GTSNPN and CDR2 SVGIG (reference sequence). The CDR3 length is 16 residues.

CDR3 sequence (DNA): TGCGCCAGCAGCCGCGATCCGGATATCTCCGATACGCAGTATTTT. The encoded protein is CASSRDPDISDTQYF. V usage is TRBV4-1 and J usage is TRBJ2-3; D is undetermined. V was cut by 4 bases and J by 6 bases, with 17 bases left in between. The germline V gene encodes CDR1 MGHRA and CDR2 YSYEKL. This CDR3 has 15 amino acids.

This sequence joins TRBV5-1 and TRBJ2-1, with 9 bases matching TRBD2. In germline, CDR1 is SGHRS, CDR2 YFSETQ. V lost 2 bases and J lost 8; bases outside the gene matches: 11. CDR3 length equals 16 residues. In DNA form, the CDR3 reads TGCGCCAGCAGCTTTACGGGCGGGAGGGCCTATGATGAGCAGTTCTTC. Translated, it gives CASSFTGGRAYDEQFF.

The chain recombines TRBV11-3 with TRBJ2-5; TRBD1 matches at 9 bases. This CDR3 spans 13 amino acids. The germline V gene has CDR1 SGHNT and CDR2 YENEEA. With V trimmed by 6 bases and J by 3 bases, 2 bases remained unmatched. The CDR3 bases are TGTGCCAGCAGTCGGGACAGGGAAGAGACCCAGTACTTC. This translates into CASSRDREETQYF. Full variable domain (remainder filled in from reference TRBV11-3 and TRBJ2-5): EAGVVQSPRYKIIEKKQPVAFWCNPISGHNTLYWYLQNLGQGPELLIRYENEEAVDDSQLPKDRFSAERLKGVDSTLKIQPAELGDSAVYLCASSRDREETQYFGPGTRLLVL.

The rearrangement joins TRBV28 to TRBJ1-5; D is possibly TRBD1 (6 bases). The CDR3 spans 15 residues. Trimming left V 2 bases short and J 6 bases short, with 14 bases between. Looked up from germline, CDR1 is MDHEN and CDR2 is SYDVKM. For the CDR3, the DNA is TGTGCCAGCAGTTTAGCACAGGGAGGCAGTCAGCCCCAGCATTTT. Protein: CASSLAQGGSQPQHF.

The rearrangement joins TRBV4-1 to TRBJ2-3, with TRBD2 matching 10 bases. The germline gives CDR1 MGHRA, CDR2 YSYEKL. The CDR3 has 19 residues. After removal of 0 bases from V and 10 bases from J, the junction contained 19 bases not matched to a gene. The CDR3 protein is CASSQDLAMRLAGAGSQYF. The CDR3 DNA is TGCGCCAGCAGCCAAGATCTAGCCATGAGGCTAGCGGGAGCTGGGTCGCAGTATTTT.

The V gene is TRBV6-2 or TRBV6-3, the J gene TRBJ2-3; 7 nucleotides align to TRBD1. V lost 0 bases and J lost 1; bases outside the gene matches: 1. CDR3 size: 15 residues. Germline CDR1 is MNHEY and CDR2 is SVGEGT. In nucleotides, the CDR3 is TGTGCCAGCAGTTACTCTGGACAGGGCACAGATACGCAGTATTTT. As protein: CASSYSGQGTDTQYF.

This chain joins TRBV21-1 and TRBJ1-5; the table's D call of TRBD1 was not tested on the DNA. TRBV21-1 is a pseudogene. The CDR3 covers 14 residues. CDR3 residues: CASSKGPCYQPQHF. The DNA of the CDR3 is TGTGCCAGCAGCAAGGGCCCATGTTATCAGCCCCAGCATTTT.

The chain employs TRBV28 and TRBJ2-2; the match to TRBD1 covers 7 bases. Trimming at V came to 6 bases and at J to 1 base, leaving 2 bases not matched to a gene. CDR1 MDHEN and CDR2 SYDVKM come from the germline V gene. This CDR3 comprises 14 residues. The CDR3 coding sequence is TGTGCCAGCAGAGACAGGGTGAACACCGGGGAGCTGTTTTTT. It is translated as CASRDRVNTGELFF.

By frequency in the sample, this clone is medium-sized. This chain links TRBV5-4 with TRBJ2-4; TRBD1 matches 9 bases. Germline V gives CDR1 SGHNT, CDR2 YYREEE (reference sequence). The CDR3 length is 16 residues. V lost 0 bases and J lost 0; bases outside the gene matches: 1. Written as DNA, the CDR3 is TGTGCCAGCAGCTTGGACAGGGGGCGAGCCAAAAACATTCAGTACTTC. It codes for CASSLDRGRAKNIQYF.